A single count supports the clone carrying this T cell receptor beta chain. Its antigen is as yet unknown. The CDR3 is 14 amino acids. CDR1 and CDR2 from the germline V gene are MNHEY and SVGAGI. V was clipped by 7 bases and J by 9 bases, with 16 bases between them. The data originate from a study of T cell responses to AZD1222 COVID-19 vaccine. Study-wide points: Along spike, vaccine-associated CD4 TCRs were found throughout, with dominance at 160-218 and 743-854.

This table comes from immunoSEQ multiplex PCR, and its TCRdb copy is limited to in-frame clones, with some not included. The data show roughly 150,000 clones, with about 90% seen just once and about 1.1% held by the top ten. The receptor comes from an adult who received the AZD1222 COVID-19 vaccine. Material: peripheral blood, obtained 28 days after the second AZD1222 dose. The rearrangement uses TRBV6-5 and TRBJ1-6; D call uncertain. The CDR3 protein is CASKSRLGGSPLHF. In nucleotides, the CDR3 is TGTGCCAGCAAATCTCGTCTCGGAGGTTCACCCCTCCACTTT.